These T cell receptor beta chains were read from a single sample in a study of blood T cells in healthy people across ages. MiXCR was run by TCRdb on the 5' RACE reads, yielding one entry per CDR3 protein. This sample has 1.4 million to 1.5 million distinct CDR3 sequences, with roughly 40% found just once. Sequencing was carried out using blood. These receptors were collected from a woman younger than 30 in good health. CDR3s include the opening cysteine and the closing phenylalanine or tryptophan. A D gene is named only where the DNA matches it firmly. Clone size appears in some rows only: once, few, many, or a class for an expanded clone.

cdr3_nt: TGTGCCAGCAGCTCTCAAAACATTCAGTACTTC
cdr3_aa: CASSSQNIQYF
clone_size: few
d_call: .
v_call: TRBV13
j_call: TRBJ2-4

cdr3_nt: TGTGCCAGCACCAAGACTCTCAACGGGGGCTACACCTTC
cdr3_aa: CASTKTLNGGYTF
clone_size: .
d_call: .
v_call: TRBV6-5
j_call: TRBJ1-2

cdr3_nt: TGTGCCAGCAGTTCCCCCCACCGGGACAGAACCTCCTACGAGCAGTACTTC
cdr3_aa: CASSSPHRDRTSYEQYF
clone_size: few
d_call: TRBD1
v_call: TRBV28
j_call: TRBJ2-7

cdr3_nt: TGTGCCAGCAGTTACTCGTTGCGGTATACGCAGTATTTT
cdr3_aa: CASSYSLRYTQYF
clone_size: few
d_call: .
v_call: TRBV6-6
j_call: TRBJ2-3

cdr3_nt: TGTGCCAGCAGTCCTAGCGTACAACCAATGAAGCAGTACTTC
cdr3_aa: CASSPSVQPMKQYF
clone_size: .
d_call: .
v_call: TRBV7-2
j_call: TRBJ2-5

cdr3_nt: TGCAGTGCTAACTCCGGGACAGGGCTCTACGAGCAGTACTTC
cdr3_aa: CSANSGTGLYEQYF
clone_size: .
d_call: TRBD1
v_call: TRBV20-1
j_call: TRBJ2-7

cdr3_nt: TGCAGTGCTAGCCTGGCAGGGGGGCCCACCGGGGAGCTGTTTTTT
cdr3_aa: CSASLAGGPTGELFF
clone_size: .
d_call: .
v_call: TRBV20-1
j_call: TRBJ2-2

cdr3_nt: TGTGCCAGCAGCTTAGGGGACAGCCTCAATCAGCCCCAGCATTTT
cdr3_aa: CASSLGDSLNQPQHF
clone_size: few
d_call: TRBD1
v_call: TRBV7-2
j_call: TRBJ1-5

cdr3_nt: TGCAGCGTTGCCCCTTTGGACCGAGACCAAGAGACCCAGTACTTC
cdr3_aa: CSVAPLDRDQETQYF
clone_size: few
d_call: .
v_call: TRBV29-1
j_call: TRBJ2-5

cdr3_nt: TGTGCCAGCAGTTTCTTTGCGGGGAAAACAGATACGCAGTATTTT
cdr3_aa: CASSFFAGKTDTQYF
clone_size: few
d_call: .
v_call: TRBV12-3/TRBV12-4
j_call: TRBJ2-3

cdr3_nt: TGTGCCAGCAGCCTGCGTCACCCCATTAACACTGAAGCTTTCTTT
cdr3_aa: CASSLRHPINTEAFF
clone_size: .
d_call: .
v_call: TRBV7-2
j_call: TRBJ1-1

cdr3_nt: TGCAGTGCTTCGGGCCTCTGTGGCTACACCTTC
cdr3_aa: CSASGLCGYTF
clone_size: few
d_call: .
v_call: TRBV20-1
j_call: TRBJ1-2

cdr3_nt: TGTGCCAGCAGTTTTGGGCGCGGACGGAACACTGAAGCTTTCTTT
cdr3_aa: CASSFGRGRNTEAFF
clone_size: few
d_call: .
v_call: TRBV12-3/TRBV12-4
j_call: TRBJ1-1